This entry is about one TCR beta chain. The RNA input was about 0.5 to 1 ug, and it was reverse transcribed with random hexamers. A multiplex approach, immunoSEQ multiplex PCR, amplified TCR beta CDR3 across 54 Vbeta and 13 Jbeta. TCRdb re-called the immunoSEQ multiplex PCR reads with MiXCR, one entry per CDR3 protein. The sample shows roughly 150,000 distinct CDR3 sequences, approximately 94% of them seen only once. This record comes from a study of CD8 T cells in Susac syndrome. CD8+ and CD4+ T cells from blood underwent TCR beta sequencing. Negative magnetic isolation gave CD8+ and CD4+ cells; FACS enriched CD8+ TEMRA. V was pared by 2 bases and J by 8 bases, with 16 bases between. The CDR3 length is 15 residues. CDR1 and CDR2 from the germline V gene are MNHEY and SVGEGT.

The TCR originated in a human donor with multiple sclerosis. Sequenced input: CD8+ T cells from PBMCs. This chain connects TRBV6-2 or TRBV6-3 to TRBJ2-1; D is possibly TRBD1 or TRBD2 (5 bases each). The CDR3 sequence is CASSYRDQRRYEQFF. CDR3 nucleotides: TGTGCCAGCAGTTACCGGGACCAGCGACGGTATGAGCAGTTCTTC.